This T cell receptor beta chain was captured in a study of regulatory T cells in long-lasting Graves disease. In the study overall: Those Graves' patients who were newly diagnosed had been on antithyroid drugs under 3 months.

Researchers made TCR beta libraries by using iRepertoire HTBI primers and running Arm-PCR on CDR3 regions. TCRdb reanalysed the multiplex PCR reads using MiXCR and keeps one entry per CDR3 protein. The sample holds about 460,000 distinct CDR3 sequences; less than 15% are singletons and the top ten take around a sixth. Indicated time point: newly diagnosed GD, antithyroid drugs for less than 3 months. After RNA was extracted from PBMCs, the TCR library was made from it. These records were also assigned to another study, of T cells in Graves' hyperthyroidism and ophthalmopathy. That work adds: Using the HTBI primer set, a first-round RT-PCR was run on the TCR CDR3. The majority of expanded thyroid clonotypes above 0.001 also appeared in blood.

The source is a woman aged 50 to 60 with Graves disease. Specimen: peripheral blood mononuclear cells (PBMCs), collected at new diagnosis, from a patient treated with antithyroid drugs.

The CDR3 sequence: CASSVGGQPEAFF. The CDR3 nucleotides read TGTGCCAGCAGCGTAGGTGGACAACCTGAAGCTTTCTTT. The chain is built from TRBV9 and TRBJ1-1; D might be TRBD1 (5 bases). This CDR3 comprises 13 residues. The germline gives CDR1 SGDLS, CDR2 YYNGEE. Trimming took off 0 bases at V and 6 bases at J, with 9 bases between the two ends.